The 2 T cell receptor beta chains below all came from one sample that was sequenced in a study of blood T cell repertoires in COVID-19. TCRdb's table, derived via immunoSEQ multiplex PCR, lists solely in-frame clones and lacks some. The data show approximately 75,000 clones, 70% to 90% seen once. What was sequenced was peripheral blood. The source of these receptors is a man older than 75 with COVID-19, enrolled during active disease.

The rearrangement uses TRBV4-2 and TRBJ2-3, with 8 positions matching TRBD2. The germline CDR1 and CDR2 sequences are LGHNA and YNFKEQ. The CDR3 spans 14 residues. Unmatched junction bases numbered 6, after V lost 6 bases and J lost 4 bases. The CDR3 sequence is CASRKGLAADTQYF. The CDR3 coding sequence is TGTGCCAGCAGGAAAGGACTAGCCGCAGATACGCAGTATTTT.

The V call is TRBV6-5, the J call TRBJ2-1; D is uncertain. Trimming stripped 7 bases from V and 0 bases from J, with 13 bases between. Per the germline V gene, CDR1 is MNHEY and CDR2 is SVGAGI. This CDR3 spans 15 amino acids. The CDR3 is CASTASRSSYNEQFF. In nucleotides, the CDR3 is TGTGCCAGCACCGCAAGCCGGTCCTCCTACAATGAGCAGTTCTTC.